The 31 T cell receptor beta chains given below trace back to one sample, sequenced in a study of T cells expressing NK-cell markers. TCRdb reprocessed the 5' RACE reads; each CDR3 protein has one entry and no DNA is given. The data include 400,000 to 500,000 distinct CDR3 sequences; the top ten clones carry under 7.5%. The sequenced sample was blood T cells: a sorted CD56 or NKG2C T cell subset, CD4+ or CD8+ T cells, or bulk PBMC T cells (not recorded which). These receptors were taken from a woman between 18 and 75 years old in good health.

The chain is built from TRBV12-3 or TRBV12-4 and TRBJ2-1; TCRdb's D call of TRBD1 is untestable without DNA. This CDR3 comprises 14 residues. The CDR3: CASSFGTVGNEQFF.

CDR3 region: CASSLGGTGRRYYGYTF. The J gene is TRBJ1-2, the V gene TRBV7-2; TCRdb gives TRBD1 as the D gene, but with no DNA this cannot be confirmed. The germline V gene encodes CDR1 SGHTA and CDR2 FQGNSA. This CDR3 has 17 residues.

The J gene is TRBJ2-7, the V gene TRBV28; lacking DNA, the TRBD1 call made by TCRdb goes unchecked. This CDR3 comprises 14 residues. Germline CDR1 MDHEN, CDR2 SYDVKM. This CDR3 is CASSQPRRGYEQYF.

The chain uses TRBV27 and TRBJ2-2; TCRdb selects TRBD1, and the lack of DNA leaves this call unchecked. This CDR3 is built from 12 residues. The germline V gene has CDR1 MNHEY and CDR2 SMNVEV (reference sequence). CDR3 amino acids: CASSPRQGELFF.

The chain is built from TRBV20-1 and TRBJ1-5; no DNA is available, so the TRBD1 call from TCRdb remains unchecked. Germline V gene sequence: CDR1 DFQATT, CDR2 SNEGSKA (reference sequence). CDR3 length: 13 amino acids. CDR3: CSARASGNQPQHF.

This sequence joins TRBV6-2 or TRBV6-3 and TRBJ2-2; as DNA is missing, the TRBD1 call by TCRdb cannot be tested. The germline CDR1 and CDR2 sequences are MNHEY and SVGEGT. This CDR3 is 15 amino acids long. CDR3 loop: CASTPGLVNTGELFF.

V gene TRBV7-2 combines with J gene TRBJ2-1; the D gene TCRdb calls, TRBD2, cannot be checked with no DNA. This CDR3 spans 16 amino acids. Germline CDR1 SGHTA, CDR2 FQGNSA. CDR3 region: CASSLRTSGLMDEQFF.

This chain connects TRBV20-1 to TRBJ2-7. CDR1 and CDR2 (germline): DFQATT, SNEGSKA (reference sequence). There are 12 residues in the CDR3. The CDR3: CSASTGSYEQYF.

The chain links TRBV3-1 to TRBJ2-5. CDR1 is LGHDT and CDR2 is YNNKEL in the germline V gene (reference sequence). The CDR3 length is 15 residues. CDR3 in amino acids: CASSHRGPYQETQYF.

This chain uses TRBV9 with TRBJ1-3; without DNA, the TCRdb call of TRBD1 cannot be checked. CDR3 length: 15 amino acids. Germline CDR1 and CDR2: SGDLS and YYNGEE. CDR3 residues: CASSPQARMGNTIYF.

The chain recombines TRBV20-1 with TRBJ2-7; absent DNA, TCRdb's TRBD2 call cannot be checked. The CDR3 totals 18 residues. From germline, CDR1 is DFQATT and CDR2 SNEGSKA (reference sequence). CDR3 residues: CSAREGAWTSGHSYEQYF.

The chain combines TRBV7-2 with TRBJ2-3; absent DNA, TCRdb's TRBD1 call cannot be checked. The germline V gene encodes CDR1 SGHTA and CDR2 FQGNSA. The CDR3 runs 14 residues. The CDR3 reads CAGGGGRDTDTQYF. The entire variable domain, with the rest obtained from reference TRBV7-2 and TRBJ2-3, is as follows: GAGVSQSPSNKVTEKGKDVELRCDPISGHTALYWYRQSLGQGLEFLIYFQGNSAPDKSGLPSDRFSAERTGGSVSTLTIQRTQQEDSAVYLCAGGGGRDTDTQYFGPGTRLTVL.

This chain links TRBV12-3 or TRBV12-4 with TRBJ1-3. This CDR3 region has 14 residues. The CDR3 loop is CASSLDGPGNTIYF.

The V and J genes are TRBV15 and TRBJ2-1; TCRdb reports TRBD1, a call that lacks DNA to check it against. CDR3 length: 14 residues. The germline CDR1 and CDR2 sequences are LNHNV and YYDKDF (reference sequence). The CDR3: CATSRGSPNLEQFF.

The rearrangement links TRBV6-1 to TRBJ2-3; as DNA is missing, the TRBD1 call by TCRdb cannot be tested. This CDR3 contains 13 residues. The germline V gene encodes CDR1 MNHNS and CDR2 SASEGT. CDR3 protein: CASSRAAKDTQYF.

This rearrangement joins TRBV27 to TRBJ2-1; TCRdb designates TRBD2, a call that cannot be tested without DNA. The CDR3 extends over 14 amino acids. Per germline, CDR1 MNHEY and CDR2 SMNVEV (reference sequence). This CDR3 reads CASSLGLGRDEQFF.

The chain has TRBV15 and TRBJ2-1. The CDR3 contains 16 residues. Germline V CDR1 and CDR2: LNHNV, YYDKDF (reference sequence). This chain's CDR3 is CATSIGHLSSYNEQFF.

This chain connects TRBV3-1 to TRBJ2-3. Germline CDR1 reads LGHDT; CDR2 reads YNNKEL (reference sequence). The CDR3 spans 16 residues. The CDR3: CASSQDDQAGTDTQYF.

The chain couples TRBV3-1 to TRBJ2-1; the D call of TRBD1 rests on TCRdb alone, since no DNA is present to check it. The CDR3 is 14 residues long. Germline-derived CDR1 and CDR2 are LGHDT and YNNKEL (reference sequence). CDR3 loop: CASSQAGLNNEQFF.

The rearrangement links TRBV12-3 or TRBV12-4 to TRBJ2-7; no DNA is available, so the TRBD1 call from TCRdb remains unchecked. The CDR3 length is 14 residues. CDR3 amino acids: CASRRGGSYYEQYF.

The chain has TRBV30 and TRBJ2-2; without DNA, the TCRdb call of TRBD1 cannot be checked. CDR3 length equals 13 residues. Looked up from germline, CDR1 is GTSNPN and CDR2 is SVGIG (reference sequence). This chain's CDR3 is CAWRDRNTGELFF.

The chain joins TRBV7-2 to TRBJ1-6; TCRdb calls TRBD1, which cannot be checked without DNA. Germline CDR1 and CDR2: SGHTA and FQGNSA. The CDR3 runs 13 residues. The CDR3: CASSWQGYSPLHF.

The chain has TRBV7-2 and TRBJ2-3. The CDR3 sequence is 15 residues long. Per germline, CDR1 SGHTA and CDR2 FQGNSA. The CDR3 here is CASSLELLATDTQYF.

This rearrangement joins TRBV2 to TRBJ2-3; the TCRdb D gene call, TRBD2, has no DNA to confirm it. CDR1 and CDR2 (germline): SNHLY, FYNNEI. The CDR3 length is 13 residues. The CDR3 loop reads CAPPPAGGSPQYF.

The chain carries TRBV14 and TRBJ2-7; the D call of TRBD2 rests on TCRdb alone, since no DNA is present to check it. The CDR3 contains 13 residues. Germline lookup yields CDR1 SGHDN and CDR2 FVKESK. This chain's CDR3 is CASSPSGANEQYF.

V usage is TRBV6-2 or TRBV6-3 and J usage is TRBJ1-6. Germline CDR1 and CDR2: MNHEY and SVGEGT. CDR3 length equals 14 residues. CDR3: CASSAASAYSPLHF.

The chain joins TRBV5-1 to TRBJ1-1; TCRdb calls TRBD1, which cannot be checked without DNA. Germline V gene lookup returns CDR1 SGHRS and CDR2 YFSETQ. This CDR3 has 15 residues. CDR3 sequence: CASSATGNMNTEAFF.

CDR3 in amino acids: CASSRGWGYEQYF. The V call is TRBV3-1, the J call TRBJ2-7; TCRdb's D call of TRBD1 is untestable without DNA. This CDR3 has 13 residues. The germline V gene has CDR1 LGHDT and CDR2 YNNKEL (reference sequence).

This rearrangement joins TRBV7-9 to TRBJ1-5; the TRBD1 assignment by TCRdb is unverifiable without DNA. This CDR3 is 15 amino acids long. The germline V gene encodes CDR1 SEHNR and CDR2 FQNEAQ (reference sequence). The CDR3 here is CASSPTGGEDQPQHF.

V is TRBV18 and J is TRBJ1-1; TCRdb outputs TRBD1, but without DNA this stays unchecked. Germline lookup yields CDR1 KGHSH and CDR2 LQKENI. The CDR3 covers 14 residues. The CDR3 reads CASSPSQVDTEAFF.

V and J are TRBV28 and TRBJ2-1. The germline V gene has CDR1 MDHEN and CDR2 SYDVKM. This CDR3 spans 15 amino acids. The CDR3 is CASSLTRVGTIEQFF.